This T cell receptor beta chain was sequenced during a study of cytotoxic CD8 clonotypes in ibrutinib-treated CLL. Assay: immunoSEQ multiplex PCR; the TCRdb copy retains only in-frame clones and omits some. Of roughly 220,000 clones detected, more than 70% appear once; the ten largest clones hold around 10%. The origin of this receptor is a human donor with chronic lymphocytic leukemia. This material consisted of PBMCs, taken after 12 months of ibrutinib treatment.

The CDR3 reads CASSSGRRGTGELFF. DNA of the CDR3: TGTGCCAGCAGCTCCGGCCGAAGGGGGACCGGGGAGCTGTTTTTT. This sequence joins TRBV11-2 and TRBJ2-2, with D tentatively TRBD1 (6 bases). Germline V gives CDR1 SGHAT, CDR2 FQNNGV. V lost 4 bases to trimming and J lost 5 bases, with 14 bases between them. CDR3 length: 15 amino acids.